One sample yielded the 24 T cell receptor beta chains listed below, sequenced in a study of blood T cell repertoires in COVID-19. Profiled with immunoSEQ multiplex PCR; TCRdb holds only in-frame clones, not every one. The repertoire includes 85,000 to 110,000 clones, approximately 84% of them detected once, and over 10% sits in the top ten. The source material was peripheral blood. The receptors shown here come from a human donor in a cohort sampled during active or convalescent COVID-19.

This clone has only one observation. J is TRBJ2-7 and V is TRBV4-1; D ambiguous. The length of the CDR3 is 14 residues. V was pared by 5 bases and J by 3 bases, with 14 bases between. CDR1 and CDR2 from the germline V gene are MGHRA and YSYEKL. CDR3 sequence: CASSDDTPYYEQYF. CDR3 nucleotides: TGCGCCAGCAGCGACGACACCCCTTACTACGAGCAGTACTTC.

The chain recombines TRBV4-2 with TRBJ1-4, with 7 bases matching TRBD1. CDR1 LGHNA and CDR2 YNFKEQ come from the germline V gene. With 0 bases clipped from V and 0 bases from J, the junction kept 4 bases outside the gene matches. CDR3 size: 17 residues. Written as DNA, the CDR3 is TGTGCCAGCAGCCAAGATCGAGGGGGCGCAACTAATGAAAAACTGTTTTTT. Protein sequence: CASSQDRGGATNEKLFF.

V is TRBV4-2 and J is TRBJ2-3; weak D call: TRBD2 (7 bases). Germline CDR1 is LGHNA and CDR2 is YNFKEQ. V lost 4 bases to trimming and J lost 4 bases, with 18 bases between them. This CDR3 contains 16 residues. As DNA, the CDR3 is TGTGCCAGCAGCCTCGTTGGGGGGGCAGGGGCAGATACGCAGTATTTT. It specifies CASSLVGGAGADTQYF.

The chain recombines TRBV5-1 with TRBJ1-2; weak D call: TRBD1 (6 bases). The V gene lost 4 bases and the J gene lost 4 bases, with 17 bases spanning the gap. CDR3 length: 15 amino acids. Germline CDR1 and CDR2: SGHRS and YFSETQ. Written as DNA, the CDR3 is TGCGCCAGCAGCCCCCGAGTAGGGGGATTCTATGGCTACACCTTC. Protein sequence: CASSPRVGGFYGYTF.

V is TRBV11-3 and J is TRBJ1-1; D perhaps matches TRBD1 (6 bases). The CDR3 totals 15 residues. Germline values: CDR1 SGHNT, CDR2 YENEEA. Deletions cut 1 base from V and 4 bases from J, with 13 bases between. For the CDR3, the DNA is TGTGCCAGCAGCTTAGGTGGGGGGGGCCGCACTGAAGCTTTCTTT. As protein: CASSLGGGGRTEAFF.

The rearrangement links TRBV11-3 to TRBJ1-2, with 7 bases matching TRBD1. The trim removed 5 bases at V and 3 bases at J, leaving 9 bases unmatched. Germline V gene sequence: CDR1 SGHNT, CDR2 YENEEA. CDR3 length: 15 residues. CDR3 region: CASSPLDRNYYGYTF. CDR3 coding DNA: TGTGCCAGCAGCCCACTGGACAGGAATTACTATGGCTACACCTTC.

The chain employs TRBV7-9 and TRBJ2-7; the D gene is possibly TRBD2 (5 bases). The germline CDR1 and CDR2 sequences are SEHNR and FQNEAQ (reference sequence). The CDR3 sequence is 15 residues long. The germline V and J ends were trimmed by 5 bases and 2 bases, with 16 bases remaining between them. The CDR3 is CASSPGGGSTYEQYF. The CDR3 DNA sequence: TGTGCCAGCAGCCCCGGAGGTGGCTCGACCTACGAGCAGTACTTC.

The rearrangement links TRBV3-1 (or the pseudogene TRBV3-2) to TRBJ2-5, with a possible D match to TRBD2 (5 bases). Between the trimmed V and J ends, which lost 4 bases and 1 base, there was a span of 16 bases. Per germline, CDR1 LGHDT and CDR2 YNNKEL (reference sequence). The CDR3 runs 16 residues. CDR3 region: CASSPEAGGGQETQYF. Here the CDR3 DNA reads TGTGCCAGCAGCCCAGAGGCGGGCGGAGGCCAAGAGACCCAGTACTTC.

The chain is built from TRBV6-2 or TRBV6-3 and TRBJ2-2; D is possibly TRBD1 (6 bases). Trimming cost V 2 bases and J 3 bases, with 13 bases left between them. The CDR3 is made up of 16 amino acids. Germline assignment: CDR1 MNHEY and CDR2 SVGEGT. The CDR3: CASSYGQLRYTGELFF. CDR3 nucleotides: TGTGCCAGCAGTTACGGACAGCTAAGATACACCGGGGAGCTGTTTTTT.

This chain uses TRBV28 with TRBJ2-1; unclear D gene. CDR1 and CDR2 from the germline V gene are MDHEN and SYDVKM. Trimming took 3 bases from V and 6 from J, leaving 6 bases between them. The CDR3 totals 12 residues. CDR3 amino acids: CASSLTPNEQFF. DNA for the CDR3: TGTGCCAGCAGTTTGACTCCCAATGAGCAGTTCTTC.

CDR3 protein: CASSRGGGYYGYTF. The CDR3 DNA reads TGTGCCAGCAGCAGAGGGGGGGGCTACTATGGCTACACCTTC. The chain recombines TRBV14 with TRBJ1-2; D may be TRBD1 (6 bases). Trimming removed 5 bases at V and 3 bases at J, with 13 bases between. The CDR3 sequence is 14 residues long. Looked up from germline, CDR1 is SGHDN and CDR2 is FVKESK.

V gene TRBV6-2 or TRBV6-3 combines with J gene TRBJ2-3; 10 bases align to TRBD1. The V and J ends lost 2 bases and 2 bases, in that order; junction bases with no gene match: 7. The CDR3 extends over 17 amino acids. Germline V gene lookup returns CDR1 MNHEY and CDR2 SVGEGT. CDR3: CASSYPTGGIDTDTQYF. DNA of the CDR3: TGTGCCAGCAGTTACCCGACAGGGGGCATAGACACAGATACGCAGTATTTT.

The CDR3: CASSPDTQNTEAFF. Written as DNA, the CDR3 is TGCGCCAGCAGCCCGGACACACAGAACACTGAAGCTTTCTTT. The genes are TRBV5-1 and TRBJ1-1, with D possibly TRBD1 on 5 matching bases. This CDR3 is built from 14 residues. CDR1 is SGHRS and CDR2 is YFSETQ in the germline V gene. The germline V and J ends were trimmed by 4 bases and 1 base, with 11 bases remaining between them.

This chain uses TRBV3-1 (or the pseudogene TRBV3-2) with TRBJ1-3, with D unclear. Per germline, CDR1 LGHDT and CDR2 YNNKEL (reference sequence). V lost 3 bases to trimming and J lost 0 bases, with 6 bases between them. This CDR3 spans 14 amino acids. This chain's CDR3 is CASSQGLSGNTIYF. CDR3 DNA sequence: TGTGCCAGCAGCCAGGGCCTCTCTGGAAACACCATATATTTT.

The chain's CDR3 is CASSDLLGQGTDTQYF. The CDR3 DNA follows: TGTGCCAGCAGTGATCTGCTAGGACAGGGGACAGATACGCAGTATTTT. This chain links TRBV6-1 with TRBJ2-3; the match to TRBD1 covers 9 bases. CDR1 MNHNS and CDR2 SASEGT come from the germline V gene. There are 16 residues in the CDR3. The ends lost 3 bases at V and 3 bases at J; junction bases unmatched: 7.

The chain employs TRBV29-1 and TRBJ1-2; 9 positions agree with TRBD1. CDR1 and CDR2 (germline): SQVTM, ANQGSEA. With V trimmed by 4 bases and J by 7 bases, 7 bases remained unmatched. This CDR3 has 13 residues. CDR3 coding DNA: TGCAGCGTTGTAACAGGGGGCGCGGGTGGCTACACCTTC. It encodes CSVVTGGAGGYTF.

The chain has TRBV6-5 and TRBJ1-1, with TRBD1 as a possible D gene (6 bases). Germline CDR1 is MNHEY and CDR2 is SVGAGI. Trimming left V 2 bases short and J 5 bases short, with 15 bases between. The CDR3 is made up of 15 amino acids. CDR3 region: CASSYRTELMTEAFF. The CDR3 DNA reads TGTGCCAGCAGTTACCGGACAGAACTAATGACTGAAGCTTTCTTT.

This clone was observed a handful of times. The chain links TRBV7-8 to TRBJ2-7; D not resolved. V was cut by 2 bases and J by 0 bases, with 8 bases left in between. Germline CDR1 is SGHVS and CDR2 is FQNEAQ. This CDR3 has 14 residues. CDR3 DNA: TGTGCCAGCAGCTTAAAGACTCACTCCTACGAGCAGTACTTC. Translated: CASSLKTHSYEQYF.

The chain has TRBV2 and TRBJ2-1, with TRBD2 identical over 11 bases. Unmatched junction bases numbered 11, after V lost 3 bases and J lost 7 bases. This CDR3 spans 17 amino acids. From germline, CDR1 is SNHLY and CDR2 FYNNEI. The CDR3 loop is CASSDGFSGGAGNEQFF. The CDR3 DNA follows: TGTGCCAGCAGTGATGGGTTTAGCGGGGGGGCAGGGAATGAGCAGTTCTTC.

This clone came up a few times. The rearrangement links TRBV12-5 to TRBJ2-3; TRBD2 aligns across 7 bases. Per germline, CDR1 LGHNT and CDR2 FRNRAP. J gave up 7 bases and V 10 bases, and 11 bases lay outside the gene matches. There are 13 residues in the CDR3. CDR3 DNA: TGTGCTACTCAGCGGGGAGACGAATATACGCAGTATTTT. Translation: CATQRGDEYTQYF. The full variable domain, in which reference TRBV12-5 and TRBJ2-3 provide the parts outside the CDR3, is DARVTQTPRHKVTEMGQEVTMRCQPILGHNTVFWYRQTMMQGLELLAYFRNRAPLDDSGMPKDRFSAEMPDATLATLKIQPSEPRDSAVYFCATQRGDEYTQYFGPGTRLTVL.

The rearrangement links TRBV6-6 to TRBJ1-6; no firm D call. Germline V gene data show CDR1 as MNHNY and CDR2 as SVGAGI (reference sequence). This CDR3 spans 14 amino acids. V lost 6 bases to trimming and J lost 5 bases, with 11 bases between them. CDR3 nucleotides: TGTGCCAGCAGCAGAAGAACTAATAATTCACCCCTCCACTTT. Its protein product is CASSRRTNNSPLHF.

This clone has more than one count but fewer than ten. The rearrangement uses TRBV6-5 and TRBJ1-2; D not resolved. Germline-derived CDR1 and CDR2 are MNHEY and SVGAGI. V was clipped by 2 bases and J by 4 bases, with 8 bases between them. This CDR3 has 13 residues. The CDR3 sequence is CASSYAQSYGYTF. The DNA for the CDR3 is TGTGCCAGCAGTTACGCACAGAGCTATGGCTACACCTTC.

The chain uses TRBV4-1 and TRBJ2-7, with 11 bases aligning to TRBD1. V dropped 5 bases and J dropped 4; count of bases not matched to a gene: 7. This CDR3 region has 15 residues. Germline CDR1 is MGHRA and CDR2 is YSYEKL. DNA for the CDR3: TGCGCCAGCAGCGCTCGGACAGGGGGCGATTACGAGCAGTACTTC. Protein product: CASSARTGGDYEQYF.

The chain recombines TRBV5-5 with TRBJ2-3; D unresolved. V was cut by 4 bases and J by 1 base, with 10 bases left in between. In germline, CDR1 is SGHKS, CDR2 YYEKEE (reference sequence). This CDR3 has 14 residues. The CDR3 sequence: CASSEITGTDTQYF. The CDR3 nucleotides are TGTGCCAGCAGCGAGATCACTGGCACAGATACGCAGTATTTT.